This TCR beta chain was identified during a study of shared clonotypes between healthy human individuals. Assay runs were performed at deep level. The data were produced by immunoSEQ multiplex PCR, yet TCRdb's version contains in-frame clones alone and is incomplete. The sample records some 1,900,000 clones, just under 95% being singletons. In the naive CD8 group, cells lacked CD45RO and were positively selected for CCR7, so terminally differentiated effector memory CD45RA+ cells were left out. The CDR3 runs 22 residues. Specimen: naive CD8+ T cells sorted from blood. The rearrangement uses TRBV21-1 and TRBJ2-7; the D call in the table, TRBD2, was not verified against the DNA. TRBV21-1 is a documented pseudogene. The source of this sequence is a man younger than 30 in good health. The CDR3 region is CASSKERYSGTSGLKASYEQYF. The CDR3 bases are TGTGCCAGCAGCAAAGAGAGGTACTCCGGGACTAGCGGCCTCAAAGCCTCCTACGAGCAGTACTTC.